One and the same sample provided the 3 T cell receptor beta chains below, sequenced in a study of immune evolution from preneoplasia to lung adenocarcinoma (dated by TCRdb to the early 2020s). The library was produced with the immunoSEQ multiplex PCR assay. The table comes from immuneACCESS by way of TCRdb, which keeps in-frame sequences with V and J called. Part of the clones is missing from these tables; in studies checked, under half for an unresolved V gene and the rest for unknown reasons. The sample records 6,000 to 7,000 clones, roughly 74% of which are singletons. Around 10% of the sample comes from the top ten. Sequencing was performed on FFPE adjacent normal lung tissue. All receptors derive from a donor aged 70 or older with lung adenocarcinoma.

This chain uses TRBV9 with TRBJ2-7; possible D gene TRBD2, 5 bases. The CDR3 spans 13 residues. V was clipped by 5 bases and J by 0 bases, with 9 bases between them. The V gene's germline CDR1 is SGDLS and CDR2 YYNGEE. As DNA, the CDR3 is TGTGCCAGCAGTGCGGGCAGCTCCTACGAGCAGTACTTC. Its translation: CASSAGSSYEQYF.

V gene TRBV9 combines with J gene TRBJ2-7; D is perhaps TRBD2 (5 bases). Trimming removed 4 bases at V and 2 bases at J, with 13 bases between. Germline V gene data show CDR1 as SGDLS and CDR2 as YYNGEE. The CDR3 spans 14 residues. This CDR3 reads CASSRELDPYEQYF. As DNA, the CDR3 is TGTGCCAGCAGCCGGGAACTAGATCCCTACGAGCAGTACTTC.

The CDR3: CASSLTGRTNTEAFF. DNA for the CDR3: TGTGCCAGCAGCTTAACCGGACGGACGAACACTGAAGCTTTCTTT. This chain connects TRBV7-3 to TRBJ1-1; D gene unclear. The CDR3 runs to 15 residues. V was cut by 0 bases and J by 1 base, with 9 bases left in between. Per germline, CDR1 SGHTA and CDR2 FQGTGA. Using reference TRBV7-3 and TRBJ1-1 for the parts outside the CDR3, the full variable domain is GAGVSQTPSNKVTEKGKYVELRCDPISGHTALYWYRQSLGQGPEFLIYFQGTGAADDSGLPNDRFFAVRPEGSVSTLKIQRTERGDSAVYLCASSLTGRTNTEAFFGQGTRLTVV.